Detailed here is one T cell receptor (beta chain). In germline, CDR1 is MNHNS, CDR2 SASEGT. The CDR3 is made up of 14 amino acids. Trimming took 2 bases from V and 7 from J, leaving 12 bases between them. As handled by the study authors: Counts of nucleated cells, estimated from reference gene primer amplification, were obtained. TCRdb keeps only in-frame clones here, not all; method: immunoSEQ multiplex PCR. V, J and clone size derive from that table, while D and trimming were established from the DNA sequence. The sample has nearly 95,000 clones; about 80% are singletons. The record originates from a study of blood T cell repertoires in COVID-19. Study-wide context: The cDNA or gDNA used as material had been derived from T cells, B-cell-depleted T cells, or PBMCs.

The receptor was derived from a human donor in a cohort sampled during active COVID-19. What was sequenced was peripheral blood. The chain employs TRBV6-1 and TRBJ1-5; perhaps TRBD1 as D (5 bases). CDR3 in amino acids: CASSEWSGNQPQHF. CDR3 nucleotide sequence: TGTGCCAGCAGTGAATGGTCAGGGAACCAGCCCCAGCATTTT.